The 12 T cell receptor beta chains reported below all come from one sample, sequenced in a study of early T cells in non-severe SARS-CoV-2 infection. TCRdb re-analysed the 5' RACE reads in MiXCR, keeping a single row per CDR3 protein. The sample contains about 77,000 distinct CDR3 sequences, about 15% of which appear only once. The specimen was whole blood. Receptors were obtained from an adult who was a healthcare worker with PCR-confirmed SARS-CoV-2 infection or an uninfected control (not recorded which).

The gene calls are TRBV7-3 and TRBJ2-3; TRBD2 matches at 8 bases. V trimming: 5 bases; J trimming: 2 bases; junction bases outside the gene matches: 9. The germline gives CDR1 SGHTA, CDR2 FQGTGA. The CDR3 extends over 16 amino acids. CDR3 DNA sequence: TGTGCCAGCAGCCCGAGGCGCGGGGGGAACACAGATACGCAGTATTTT. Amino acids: CASSPRRGGNTDTQYF. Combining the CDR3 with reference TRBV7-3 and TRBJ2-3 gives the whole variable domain GAGVSQTPSNKVTEKGKYVELRCDPISGHTALYWYRQSLGQGPEFLIYFQGTGAADDSGLPNDRFFAVRPEGSVSTLKIQRTERGDSAVYLCASSPRRGGNTDTQYFGPGTRLTVL.

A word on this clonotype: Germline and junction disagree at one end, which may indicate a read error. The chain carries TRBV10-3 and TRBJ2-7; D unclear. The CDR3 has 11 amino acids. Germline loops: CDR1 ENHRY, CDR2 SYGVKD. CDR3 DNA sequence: TGTGCCATCGGTGACAACTACGAGCAGTACTTC. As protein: CAIGDNYEQYF.

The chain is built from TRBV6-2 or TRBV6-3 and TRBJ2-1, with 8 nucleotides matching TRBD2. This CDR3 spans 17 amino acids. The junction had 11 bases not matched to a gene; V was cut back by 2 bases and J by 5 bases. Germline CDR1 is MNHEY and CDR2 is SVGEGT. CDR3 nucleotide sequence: TGTGCCAGCAGTTACGGAGTCCGGGCGGGGGGTCACAATGAGCAGTTCTTC. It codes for CASSYGVRAGGHNEQFF.

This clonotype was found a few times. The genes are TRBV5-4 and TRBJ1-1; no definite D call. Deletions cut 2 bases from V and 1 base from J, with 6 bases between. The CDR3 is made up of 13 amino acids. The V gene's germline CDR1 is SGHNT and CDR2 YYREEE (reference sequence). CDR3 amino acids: CASSFQENTEAFF. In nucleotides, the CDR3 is TGTGCCAGCAGCTTTCAGGAGAACACTGAAGCTTTCTTT.

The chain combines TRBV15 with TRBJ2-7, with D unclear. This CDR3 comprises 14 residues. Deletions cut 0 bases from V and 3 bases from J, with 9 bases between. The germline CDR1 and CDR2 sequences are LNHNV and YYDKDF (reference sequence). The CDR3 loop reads CATSRDSPFYEQYF. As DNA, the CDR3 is TGTGCCACCAGCAGAGATTCCCCCTTCTACGAGCAGTACTTC.

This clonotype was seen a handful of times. The CDR3 loop reads CASSSSGRPLHF. CDR3 DNA sequence: TGTGCCAGCAGCTCCTCCGGGCGGCCCCTCCACTTT. The chain links TRBV7-9 to TRBJ1-6; D is uncertain. The CDR3 covers 12 residues. V dropped 4 bases and J dropped 13 bases, with 11 bases sitting between them. Germline lookup yields CDR1 SEHNR and CDR2 FQNEAQ (reference sequence).

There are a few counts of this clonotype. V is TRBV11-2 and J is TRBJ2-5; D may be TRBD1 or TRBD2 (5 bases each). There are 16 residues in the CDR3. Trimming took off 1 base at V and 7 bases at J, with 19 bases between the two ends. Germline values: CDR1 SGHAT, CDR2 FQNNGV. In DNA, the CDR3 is TGTGCCAGCAGCTTAGGCCGGGACCGCTACAGTTGGACCCAGTACTTC. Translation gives CASSLGRDRYSWTQYF.

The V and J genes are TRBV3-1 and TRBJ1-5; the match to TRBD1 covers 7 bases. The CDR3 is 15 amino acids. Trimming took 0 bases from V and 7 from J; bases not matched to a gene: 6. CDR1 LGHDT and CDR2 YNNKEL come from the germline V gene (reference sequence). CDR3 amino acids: CASSQDQRGRQPQHF. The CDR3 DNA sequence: TGTGCCAGCAGCCAAGATCAGAGGGGGCGACAGCCCCAGCATTTT.

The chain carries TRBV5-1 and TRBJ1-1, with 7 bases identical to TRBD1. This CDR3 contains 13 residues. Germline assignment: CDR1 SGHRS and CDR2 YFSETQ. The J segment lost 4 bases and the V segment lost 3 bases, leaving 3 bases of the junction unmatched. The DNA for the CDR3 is TGCGCCAGCAGCTCGACAGGGTCCACTGAAGCTTTCTTT. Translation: CASSSTGSTEAFF.

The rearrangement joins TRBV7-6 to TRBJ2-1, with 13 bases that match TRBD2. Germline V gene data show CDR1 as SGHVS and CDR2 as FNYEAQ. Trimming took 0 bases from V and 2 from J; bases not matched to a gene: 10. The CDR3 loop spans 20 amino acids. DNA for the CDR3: TGTGCCAGCAGCTTAGCATTCGGTTCCGGGACTAGCGGGACCTACAATGAGCAGTTCTTC. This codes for CASSLAFGSGTSGTYNEQFF.

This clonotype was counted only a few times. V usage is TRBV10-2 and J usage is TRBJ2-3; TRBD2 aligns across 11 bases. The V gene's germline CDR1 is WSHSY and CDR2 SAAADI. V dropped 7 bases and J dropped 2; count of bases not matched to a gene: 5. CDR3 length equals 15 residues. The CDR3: CASKRLAGNTDTQYF. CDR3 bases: TGCGCCAGCAAACGACTAGCGGGAAACACAGATACGCAGTATTTT.

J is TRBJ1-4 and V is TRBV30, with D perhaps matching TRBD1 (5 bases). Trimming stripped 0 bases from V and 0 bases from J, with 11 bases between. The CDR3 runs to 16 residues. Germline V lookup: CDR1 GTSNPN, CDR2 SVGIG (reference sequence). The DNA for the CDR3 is TGTGCCTGGAGTGTATCATCCAGGGCAACTAATGAAAAACTGTTTTTT. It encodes CAWSVSSRATNEKLFF.